Listed below are T cell receptor beta chains from one sample, sequenced in a study of Graves' ophthalmopathy and Graves' hyperthyroidism. From the multiplex PCR reads, TCRdb called clonotypes with MiXCR, one entry per CDR3 protein. Of roughly 410,000 distinct CDR3 sequences listed, 15% are singletons. The sequenced sample consisted of peripheral blood. These receptors originate from a woman between 18 and 29 years old with stable Graves' hyperthyroidism. CDR3s include the opening cysteine and the closing phenylalanine or tryptophan. The D gene is left open where the match is weak. Not all rows give a size; the values are once, few, many and, for expanded clones, a class.

CDR3,DNA,V,length,J,size,D
CASSVRTGLGEQFF,TGTGCCAGCAGTGTCCGGACAGGGCTGGGTGAGCAGTTCTTC,TRBV6-1,14,TRBJ2-1,many,TRBD1
CASSQDGVGEAFF,TGCGCCAGCAGCCAAGACGGGGTTGGCGAAGCTTTCTTT,TRBV4-1,13,TRBJ1-1,many,NA
CASSLASGNTEAFF,TGTGCCAGCAGTTTAGCGTCAGGGAACACTGAAGCTTTCTTT,TRBV12-3/TRBV12-4,14,TRBJ1-1,many,NA
CASSLTGFATEAFF,TGTGCCAGCAGCTTAACAGGGTTCGCCACTGAAGCTTTCTTT,TRBV6-5,14,TRBJ1-1,NA,NA
CASSPNSGNEQYF,TGTGCCAGCAGCCCAAATAGCGGGAACGAGCAGTACTTC,TRBV7-2,13,TRBJ2-7,NA,TRBD2
CASSHPLDESVYEQYF,TGTGCCAGCAGCCACCCTCTAGATGAGTCGGTCTACGAGCAGTACTTC,TRBV2,16,TRBJ2-7,many,NA
CASSLWDRGATGELFF,TGTGCCAGCAGCCTATGGGACAGGGGGGCCACCGGGGAGCTGTTTTTT,TRBV2,16,TRBJ2-2,NA,TRBD1
CASSDRPGTGTGNTIYF,TGTGCCAGCAGCGATAGACCCGGGACAGGGACTGGAAACACCATATATTTT,TRBV9,17,TRBJ1-3,NA,TRBD1
CASRPNRNTEAFF,TGTGCCAGTAGACCGAATCGGAACACTGAAGCTTTCTTT,TRBV19,13,TRBJ1-1,few,NA
CASSLAGFSYEQYF,TGTGCCAGCAGCTTGGCAGGGTTCAGCTACGAGCAGTACTTC,TRBV7-2,14,TRBJ2-7,many,NA
CASRWLGAGGGGEQFF,TGTGCCAGCAGGTGGCTGGGCGCGGGGGGAGGCGGTGAGCAGTTCTTC,TRBV7-2,16,TRBJ2-1,NA,TRBD2
CASSFYAQNTEAFF,TGTGCCAGCAGCTTTTACGCGCAGAACACTGAAGCTTTCTTT,TRBV11-1,14,TRBJ1-1,NA,NA
CSARASTAGLNQPQHF,TGCAGTGCTAGAGCGTCTACGGCCGGCCTCAATCAGCCCCAGCATTTT,TRBV20-1,16,TRBJ1-5,many,NA
CASSLAGQDSYEQYF,TGTGCCAGCAGCTTAGCAGGACAGGATTCCTACGAGCAGTACTTC,TRBV7-2,15,TRBJ2-7,few,TRBD1
CASSLRGAGELFF,TGTGCCAGCAGTTTACGGGGGGCCGGGGAGCTGTTTTTT,TRBV12-3/TRBV12-4,13,TRBJ2-2,many,TRBD2
CASSYVTGGRQPQHF,TGTGCCAGCAGTTACGTAACAGGGGGCCGACAGCCCCAGCATTTT,TRBV6-2/TRBV6-3,15,TRBJ1-5,many,TRBD1